Described below is a single T cell receptor beta chain sequence and its context. Its antigen remains unidentified. The sorted Tregs were CD4+CD25+CD127-/low cells. The V gene's germline CDR1 is MNHNS and CDR2 SASEGT. V shed 4 bases and J 6 bases; nucleotides not matched to a gene: 8. The CDR3 totals 15 residues. Findings of the study overall: Greatest tumor Treg TCR overlap was with tumor naive CD4+ cells. The TCR gene usage of tumor memory CD4+ T cells clustered together with blood and lymph node memory CD4+ cells and with lymph node naive CD4+ cells.

Full-length variable regions came from constant-region reverse primers plus semi-nested Nested Universal Primer A PCR. MiXCR was run by TCRdb on the 5' RACE reads, yielding one entry per CDR3 protein. In the table there are tens of thousands of distinct CDR3 sequences, about 28% of which are singletons. This chain uses TRBV6-1 with TRBJ1-5, with 8 positions matching TRBD1. The sequence derives from a female donor with breast cancer. The sequenced material came from tumor-infiltrating Tregs sorted from the breast tumor. The CDR3 sequence is CASSGMTGVSQPQHF. The CDR3 DNA sequence: TGTGCCAGCAGTGGCATGACAGGGGTTAGTCAGCCCCAGCATTTT.